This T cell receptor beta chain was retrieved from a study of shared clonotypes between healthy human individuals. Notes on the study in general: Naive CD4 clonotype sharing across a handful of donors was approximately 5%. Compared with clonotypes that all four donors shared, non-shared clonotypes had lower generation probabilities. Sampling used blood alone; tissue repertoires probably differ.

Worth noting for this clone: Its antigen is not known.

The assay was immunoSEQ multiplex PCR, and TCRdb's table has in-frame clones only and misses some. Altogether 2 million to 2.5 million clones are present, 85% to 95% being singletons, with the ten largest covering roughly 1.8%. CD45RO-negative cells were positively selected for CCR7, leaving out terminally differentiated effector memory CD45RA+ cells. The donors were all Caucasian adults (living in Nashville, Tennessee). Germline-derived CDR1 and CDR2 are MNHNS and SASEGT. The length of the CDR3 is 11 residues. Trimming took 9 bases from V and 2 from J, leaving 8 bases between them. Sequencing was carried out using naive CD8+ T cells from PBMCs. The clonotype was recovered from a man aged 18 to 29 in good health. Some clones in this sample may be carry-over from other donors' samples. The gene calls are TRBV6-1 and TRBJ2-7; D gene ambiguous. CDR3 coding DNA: TGTGCCAGTGCAGAAACCTACGAGCAGTACTTC. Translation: CASAETYEQYF.